This is a list of T cell receptor beta chains from one sample in a study of CD8 T cells in ankylosing spondylitis. TCRdb used MiXCR to reprocess the 5' RACE reads, holding one entry per CDR3 protein. The profile shows approximately 140,000 distinct CDR3 sequences, around 42% of them singletons. The sequenced sample consisted of synovial fluid, either unsorted or a sorted T cell fraction (not recorded which). The receptor set was obtained from a male donor with ankylosing spondylitis. Each CDR3 is given with its conserved first and last residue. D genes are given only for firm matches. Some rows have no size entry. The others give once, few or many, or a class for an expanded clone.

V gene: TRBV19; clone size: NA; J gene: TRBJ1-5; D gene: NA; CDR3 DNA: TGTGCCAGTAGTATTTATTGGAGGAGGGATCAGCCCCAGCATTTT; CDR3 protein: CASSIYWRRDQPQHF
V gene: TRBV28; clone size: NA; J gene: TRBJ2-1; D gene: TRBD2; CDR3 DNA: TGTGCCAGCAGTTTCTTAGCGGGAGGAGGAAATGAGCAGTTCTTC; CDR3 protein: CASSFLAGGGNEQFF
V gene: TRBV30; clone size: NA; J gene: TRBJ2-2; D gene: NA; CDR3 DNA: TGTGCCTGCAGAGACAGCCCAGCGAGAACCGGGGAGCTGTTTTTT; CDR3 protein: CACRDSPARTGELFF
V gene: TRBV6-5; clone size: NA; J gene: TRBJ2-3; D gene: NA; CDR3 DNA: TGTGCCAGCAGTACTGGGATTACCAACACAGATACGCAGTATTTT; CDR3 protein: CASSTGITNTDTQYF
V gene: TRBV7-9; clone size: NA; J gene: TRBJ2-7; D gene: TRBD2; CDR3 DNA: TGTGCCAGCAGCTCAATCCCTACCGGGAGGATCTACGAGCAGTACTTC; CDR3 protein: CASSSIPTGRIYEQYF
V gene: TRBV18; clone size: few; J gene: TRBJ1-1; D gene: NA; CDR3 DNA: TGTGCCAGCTCACCACGGCGGGGGAACACTGAAGCTTTCTTT; CDR3 protein: CASSPRRGNTEAFF
V gene: TRBV28; clone size: few; J gene: TRBJ2-1; D gene: TRBD2; CDR3 DNA: TGTGCCAGCAGTTTATCGGTCGGGGGAGGGTCATACAATGAGCAGTTCTTC; CDR3 protein: CASSLSVGGGSYNEQFF
V gene: TRBV29-1; clone size: many; J gene: TRBJ1-2; D gene: NA; CDR3 DNA: TGCAGCGTTGAAAGGGCGGAGTCTTACTCTTATGGCTACACCTTC; CDR3 protein: CSVERAESYSYGYTF
V gene: TRBV20-1; clone size: once; J gene: TRBJ1-3; D gene: NA; CDR3 DNA: TGCAGTGCTAGCTACTCTGGAAACACCATATATTTT; CDR3 protein: CSASYSGNTIYF
V gene: TRBV5-5; clone size: NA; J gene: TRBJ1-1; D gene: TRBD1; CDR3 DNA: TGTGCCAGCAGCTTGTGGGGGGGTGACAGGGAAGTAGACACTGAAGCTTTCTTT; CDR3 protein: CASSLWGGDREVDTEAFF
V gene: TRBV27; clone size: NA; J gene: TRBJ2-7; D gene: NA; CDR3 DNA: TGTGCCAGCAGAGTTTTAATAGGAGGGCCCTACGAGCAGTACTTC; CDR3 protein: CASRVLIGGPYEQYF
V gene: TRBV20-1; clone size: few; J gene: TRBJ1-2; D gene: NA; CDR3 DNA: TGCAGTGCTAGAGGAGGTACGGGGGTCGGCTACACCTTC; CDR3 protein: CSARGGTGVGYTF
V gene: TRBV12-3/TRBV12-4; clone size: NA; J gene: TRBJ2-7; D gene: NA; CDR3 DNA: TGTGCCAGCAGCCCTCACCCCCTGTTCGAGCAGTACTTC; CDR3 protein: CASSPHPLFEQYF
V gene: TRBV7-9; clone size: once; J gene: TRBJ2-7; D gene: NA; CDR3 DNA: TGTGCCAGCAGCTCCTCATGGAGGCCCATGTCCTACGAGCAGTACTTC; CDR3 protein: CASSSSWRPMSYEQYF
V gene: TRBV5-1; clone size: few; J gene: TRBJ1-6; D gene: NA; CDR3 DNA: TGCGCCAGCAGCTTGTGGTCCGGGCCCCTCCACTTT; CDR3 protein: CASSLWSGPLHF
V gene: TRBV11-2; clone size: NA; J gene: TRBJ2-1; D gene: TRBD2; CDR3 DNA: TGTGCCAGCAGCTTGGTCAGCGGGAAGAACAATGAGCAGTTCTTC; CDR3 protein: CASSLVSGKNNEQFF
V gene: TRBV7-3; clone size: few; J gene: TRBJ2-1; D gene: TRBD2; CDR3 DNA: TGTGCCAGCAGCACTCAGCGGGGGGTTAACTACAATGAGCAGTTCTTC; CDR3 protein: CASSTQRGVNYNEQFF
V gene: TRBV5-1; clone size: NA; J gene: TRBJ2-1; D gene: TRBD2; CDR3 DNA: TGCGCCAGCAGCTTCGGAGCGGGACTGGTCGATGAGCAGTTCTTC; CDR3 protein: CASSFGAGLVDEQFF
V gene: TRBV27; clone size: NA; J gene: TRBJ2-3; D gene: NA; CDR3 DNA: TGTGCCAGCAGCCACTACTTACGGGGGTCGTCCACAGATACGCAGTATTTT; CDR3 protein: CASSHYLRGSSTDTQYF
V gene: TRBV11-2; clone size: NA; J gene: TRBJ2-3; D gene: TRBD2; CDR3 DNA: TGTGCCAGCAGCCCGACTAGCGGGGGGACCACAGATACGCAGTATTTT; CDR3 protein: CASSPTSGGTTDTQYF
V gene: TRBV4-2; clone size: NA; J gene: TRBJ2-1; D gene: TRBD2; CDR3 DNA: TGTGCCAGCAGCCAAGACGGGACTAGCGGTTACAATGAGCAGTTCTTC; CDR3 protein: CASSQDGTSGYNEQFF
V gene: TRBV6-1; clone size: few; J gene: TRBJ2-2; D gene: NA; CDR3 DNA: TGTGCCAGCAGTGAAGCGGCGACGAACACCGGGGAGCTGTTTTTT; CDR3 protein: CASSEAATNTGELFF
V gene: TRBV6-5; clone size: NA; J gene: TRBJ2-1; D gene: TRBD2; CDR3 DNA: TGTGCCAGCAGTTACCGGGGGGTGCTCTGGCGATACAATGAGCAGTTCTTC; CDR3 protein: CASSYRGVLWRYNEQFF
V gene: TRBV29-1; clone size: NA; J gene: TRBJ2-7; D gene: NA; CDR3 DNA: TGCAGCGCAGCCTTCCGGGGACCCTACGAGCAGTACTTC; CDR3 protein: CSAAFRGPYEQYF
V gene: TRBV18; clone size: NA; J gene: TRBJ2-3; D gene: NA; CDR3 DNA: TGTGCCAGCTCACCATGGCCGGGAGTGGCGGATACGCAGTATTTT; CDR3 protein: CASSPWPGVADTQYF
V gene: TRBV28; clone size: few; J gene: TRBJ1-1; D gene: NA; CDR3 DNA: TGTGCCAGCAGTTTATGTGGTGTGGCGGCCACTGAAGCTTTCTTT; CDR3 protein: CASSLCGVAATEAFF
V gene: TRBV2; clone size: NA; J gene: TRBJ1-2; D gene: NA; CDR3 DNA: TGTGCCAGCAGTGAAACCAGGAAGGGACCTTATGGCTACACCTTC; CDR3 protein: CASSETRKGPYGYTF
V gene: TRBV29-1; clone size: NA; J gene: TRBJ2-3; D gene: NA; CDR3 DNA: TGCAGCGTTGTCTGGGCGGAACTAAACACAGATACGCAGTATTTT; CDR3 protein: CSVVWAELNTDTQYF
V gene: TRBV15; clone size: NA; J gene: TRBJ2-5; D gene: TRBD2; CDR3 DNA: TGTGCCACCAGCAGAGGAGGGACTAACCAAGAGACCCAGTACTTC; CDR3 protein: CATSRGGTNQETQYF
V gene: TRBV2; clone size: NA; J gene: TRBJ2-1; D gene: TRBD1; CDR3 DNA: TGTGCCAGCAGTGAACCATTGTACACGACCTTCCGGGACAGATACAATGAGCAGTTCTTC; CDR3 protein: CASSEPLYTTFRDRYNEQFF
V gene: TRBV6-1; clone size: NA; J gene: TRBJ1-6; D gene: NA; CDR3 DNA: TGTGCCAGCAATCCAGACAGGCTGGGTAATTCACCCCTCCACTTT; CDR3 protein: CASNPDRLGNSPLHF
V gene: TRBV12-5; clone size: NA; J gene: TRBJ2-7; D gene: TRBD2; CDR3 DNA: TGTGCTAGTGGTTCGATAGCGGGGGTCCCCTACGAGCAGTACTTC; CDR3 protein: CASGSIAGVPYEQYF
V gene: TRBV6-6; clone size: NA; J gene: TRBJ2-1; D gene: NA; CDR3 DNA: TGTGCCAGCAGTTACGCCGCCTATGAGCAGTTCTTC; CDR3 protein: CASSYAAYEQFF
V gene: TRBV11-1; clone size: NA; J gene: TRBJ2-7; D gene: TRBD1; CDR3 DNA: TGTGCCAGCAGCCCTAGTCCCCTGGACAGGGGGACCAACTACGAGCAGTACTTC; CDR3 protein: CASSPSPLDRGTNYEQYF
V gene: TRBV7-9; clone size: NA; J gene: TRBJ2-4; D gene: TRBD2; CDR3 DNA: TGTGCCAGCAGCTTAGGAGGCCCTAGCGGATTAAACATTCAGTACTTC; CDR3 protein: CASSLGGPSGLNIQYF
V gene: TRBV7-9; clone size: NA; J gene: TRBJ1-5; D gene: NA; CDR3 DNA: TGTGCCAGCAGCTTCTCGCCTAGGGCAGGAACCAATCAGCCCCAGCATTTT; CDR3 protein: CASSFSPRAGTNQPQHF
V gene: TRBV11-2; clone size: NA; J gene: TRBJ2-7; D gene: TRBD2; CDR3 DNA: TGTGCCAGCAGCCGACTAGCCCCCTTCTCCTACGAGCAGTACTTC; CDR3 protein: CASSRLAPFSYEQYF
V gene: TRBV4-2; clone size: few; J gene: TRBJ2-3; D gene: NA; CDR3 DNA: TGTGCCAGCAGCCACATGGACAGAAGCACAGATACGCAGTATTTT; CDR3 protein: CASSHMDRSTDTQYF
V gene: TRBV6-2/TRBV6-3; clone size: many; J gene: TRBJ1-6; D gene: NA; CDR3 DNA: TGTGCCAGCAGTTACCTCCAGGACTCCTATAATTCACCCCTCCACTTT; CDR3 protein: CASSYLQDSYNSPLHF
V gene: TRBV4-2; clone size: few; J gene: TRBJ2-2; D gene: TRBD1; CDR3 DNA: TGTGCCAGCAGCCAAGGACAGGGTAGGACGTACCCGAACACCGGGGAGCTGTTTTTT; CDR3 protein: CASSQGQGRTYPNTGELFF
V gene: TRBV29-1; clone size: NA; J gene: TRBJ2-7; D gene: NA; CDR3 DNA: TGCAGCGTTGAAGAGGAACAGGGTTACGAGCAGTACTTC; CDR3 protein: CSVEEEQGYEQYF
V gene: TRBV6-1; clone size: NA; J gene: TRBJ2-3; D gene: NA; CDR3 DNA: TGTGCCAGCAGTGAAACAGGTTTCCGGTCCGATACGCAGTATTTT; CDR3 protein: CASSETGFRSDTQYF
V gene: TRBV11-1; clone size: NA; J gene: TRBJ2-3; D gene: TRBD2; CDR3 DNA: TGTGCCAGCAGCTTAGTTTCTGGGGCTAGCGGACGCACAGATACGCAGTATTTT; CDR3 protein: CASSLVSGASGRTDTQYF
V gene: TRBV5-1; clone size: NA; J gene: TRBJ2-1; D gene: NA; CDR3 DNA: TGCGCCAGCAGCGCACGGGGGAGCGCCTACAATGAGCAGTTCTTC; CDR3 protein: CASSARGSAYNEQFF
V gene: TRBV12-3/TRBV12-4; clone size: few; J gene: TRBJ1-2; D gene: NA; CDR3 DNA: TGTGCCAGCAGTTTTACCCCCGGACAGCTCGTTGGCTACACCTTC; CDR3 protein: CASSFTPGQLVGYTF
V gene: TRBV7-9; clone size: NA; J gene: TRBJ2-3; D gene: NA; CDR3 DNA: TGTGCCAGCAGCCCGCGCGGGGCTAGCACAGATACGCAGTATTTT; CDR3 protein: CASSPRGASTDTQYF
V gene: TRBV12-3/TRBV12-4; clone size: NA; J gene: TRBJ2-2; D gene: NA; CDR3 DNA: TGTGCCAGCACCGCTTGGGGGTCGTGGACCACCGGGGAGCTGTTTTTT; CDR3 protein: CASTAWGSWTTGELFF
V gene: TRBV7-8; clone size: NA; J gene: TRBJ2-3; D gene: NA; CDR3 DNA: TGTGCCAGCAGCCGTGACAGCAGCACAGATACGCAGTATTTT; CDR3 protein: CASSRDSSTDTQYF
V gene: TRBV4-1; clone size: NA; J gene: TRBJ2-1; D gene: NA; CDR3 DNA: TGCGCCAGCAGCCAAGGAGGGGCAACCCATGAGCAGTTCTTC; CDR3 protein: CASSQGGATHEQFF
V gene: TRBV10-3; clone size: NA; J gene: TRBJ2-7; D gene: TRBD1; CDR3 DNA: TGTGCCATTCCCCGACAGGGCTGCGAGCAGTACTTC; CDR3 protein: CAIPRQGCEQYF